This paragraph reports one T cell receptor beta chain. This specimen comes from a study of OX40 agonist ivuxolimab in advanced cancers. Here immunoSEQ multiplex PCR was the method, and the copy in TCRdb shows in-frame clones only, minus some. The table records some 21,000 clones, roughly 91% of them present only once. Germline CDR1 is SEHNR and CDR2 is FQNEAQ (reference sequence). CDR3 length: 11 amino acids. The TCR sequence derives from an adult with an advanced solid tumor such as melanoma, head and neck, liver or kidney cancer. Material: CD4+ or CD8+ T cells sorted from blood, obtained in a trial of the OX40 agonist ivuxolimab. The J gene is TRBJ2-1, the V gene TRBV7-9; 8 bases map to TRBD1. CDR3 bases: TGTGCGCAGGGGGCGCGCAATGAGCAGTTCTTC. It is translated as CAQGARNEQFF.